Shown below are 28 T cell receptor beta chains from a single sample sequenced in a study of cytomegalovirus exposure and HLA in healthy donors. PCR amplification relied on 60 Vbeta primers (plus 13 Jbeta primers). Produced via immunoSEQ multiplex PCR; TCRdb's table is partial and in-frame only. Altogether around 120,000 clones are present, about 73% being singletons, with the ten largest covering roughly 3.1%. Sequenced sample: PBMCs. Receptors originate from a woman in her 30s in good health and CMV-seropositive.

Here the CDR3 reads CASSYAQGGTQPQHF. CDR3 DNA sequence: TGTGCCAGCAGTTACGCCCAGGGGGGTACTCAGCCCCAGCATTTT. The gene calls are TRBV6-6 and TRBJ1-5; 7 bases line up with TRBD1. This CDR3 contains 15 residues. Germline V gene data show CDR1 as MNHNY and CDR2 as SVGAGI (reference sequence). Germline trimming cut 2 bases from V and 6 bases from J; bases unmatched to any gene: 7.

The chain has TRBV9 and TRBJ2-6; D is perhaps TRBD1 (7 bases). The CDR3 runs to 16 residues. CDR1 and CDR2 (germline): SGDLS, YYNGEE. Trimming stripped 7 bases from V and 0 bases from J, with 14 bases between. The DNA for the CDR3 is TGTGCCAGCTGGGGGGACAGAGGCTCTGGGGCCAACGTCCTGACTTTC. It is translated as CASWGDRGSGANVLTF.

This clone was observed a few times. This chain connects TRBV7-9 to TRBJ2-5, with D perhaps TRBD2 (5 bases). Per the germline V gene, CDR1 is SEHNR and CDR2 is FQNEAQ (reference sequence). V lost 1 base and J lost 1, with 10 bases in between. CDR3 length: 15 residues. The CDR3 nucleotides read TGTGCCAGCAGCTTAGTAACCAGCGGCCAAGAGACCCAGTACTTC. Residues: CASSLVTSGQETQYF.

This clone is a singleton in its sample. DNA of the CDR3: TGTGCCAGTAGTATAGGCGGGCTTTCGGAGACCCAGTACTTC. This gives the protein CASSIGGLSETQYF. The rearrangement joins TRBV19 to TRBJ2-5; D possibly corresponds to TRBD2 (5 bases). The germline V and J ends were trimmed by 1 base and 5 bases, with 11 bases remaining between them. Germline loops: CDR1 LNHDA, CDR2 SQIVND (reference sequence). The CDR3 extends over 14 amino acids.

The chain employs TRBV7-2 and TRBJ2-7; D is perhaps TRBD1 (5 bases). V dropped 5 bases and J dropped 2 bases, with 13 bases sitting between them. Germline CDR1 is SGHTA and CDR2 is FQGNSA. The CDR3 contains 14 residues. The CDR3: CASSPIVGPYEQYF. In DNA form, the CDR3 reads TGTGCCAGCAGCCCAATAGTGGGGCCCTACGAGCAGTACTTC.

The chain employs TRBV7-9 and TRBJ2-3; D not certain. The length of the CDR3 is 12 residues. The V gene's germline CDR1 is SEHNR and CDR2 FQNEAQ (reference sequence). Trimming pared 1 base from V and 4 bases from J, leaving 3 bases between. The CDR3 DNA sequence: TGTGCCAGCAGCTTAGACTCAGATACGCAGTATTTT. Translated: CASSLDSDTQYF. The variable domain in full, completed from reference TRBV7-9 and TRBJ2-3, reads DTGVSQNPRHKITKRGQNVTFRCDPISEHNRLYWYRQTLGQGPEFLTYFQNEAQLEKSRLLSDRFSAERPKGSFSTLEIQRTEQGDSAMYLCASSLDSDTQYFGPGTRLTVL.

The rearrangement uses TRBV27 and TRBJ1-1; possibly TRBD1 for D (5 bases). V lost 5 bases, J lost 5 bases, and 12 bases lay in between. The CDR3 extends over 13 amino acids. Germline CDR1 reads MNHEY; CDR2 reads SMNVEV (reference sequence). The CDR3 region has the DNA TGTGCCAGCAGTCGAAGGGGAGGAACTGAAGCTTTCTTT. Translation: CASSRRGGTEAFF.

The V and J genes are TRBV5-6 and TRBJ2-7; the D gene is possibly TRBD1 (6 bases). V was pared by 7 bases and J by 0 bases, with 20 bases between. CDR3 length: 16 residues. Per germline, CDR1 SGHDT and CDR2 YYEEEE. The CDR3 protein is CASRQGPGTFSYEQYF. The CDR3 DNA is TGTGCCAGCCGCCAAGGCCCCGGGACATTCTCCTACGAGCAGTACTTC.

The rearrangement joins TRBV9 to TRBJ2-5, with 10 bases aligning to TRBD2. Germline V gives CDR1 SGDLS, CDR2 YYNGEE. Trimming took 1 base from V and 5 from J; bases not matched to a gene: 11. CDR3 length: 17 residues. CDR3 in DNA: TGTGCCAGCAGCGTAATGGCTAGCGGGGGCCGGGGGGAGACCCAGTACTTC. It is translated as CASSVMASGGRGETQYF.

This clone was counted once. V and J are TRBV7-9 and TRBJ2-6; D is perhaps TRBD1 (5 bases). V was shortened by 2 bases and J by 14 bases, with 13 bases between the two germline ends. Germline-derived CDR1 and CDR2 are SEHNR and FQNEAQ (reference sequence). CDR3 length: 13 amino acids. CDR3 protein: CASSLYTGSFLTF. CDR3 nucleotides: TGTGCCAGCAGCTTATACACAGGCAGTTTCCTGACTTTC.

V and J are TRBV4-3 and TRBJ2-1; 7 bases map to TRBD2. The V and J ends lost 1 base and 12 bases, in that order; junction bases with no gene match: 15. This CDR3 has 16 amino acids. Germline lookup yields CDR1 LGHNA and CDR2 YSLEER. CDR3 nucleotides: TGCGCCAGCAGCCAAGTGGGCAGCGGGGCGGGTCAACGGCAGTTCTTC. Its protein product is CASSQVGSGAGQRQFF.

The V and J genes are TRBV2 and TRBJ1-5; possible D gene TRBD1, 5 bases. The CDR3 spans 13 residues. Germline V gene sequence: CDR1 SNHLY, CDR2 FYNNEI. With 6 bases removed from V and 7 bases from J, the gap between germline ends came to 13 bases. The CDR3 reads CASRGGVRQPQHF. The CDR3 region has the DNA TGTGCCAGCAGAGGAGGGGTGCGGCAGCCCCAGCATTTT.

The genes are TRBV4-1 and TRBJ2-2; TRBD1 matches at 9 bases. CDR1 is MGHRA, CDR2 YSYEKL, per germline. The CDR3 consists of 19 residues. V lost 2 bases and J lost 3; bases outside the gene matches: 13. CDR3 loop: CASSQLPPSGTGYTGELFF. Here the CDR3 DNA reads TGCGCCAGCAGCCAACTTCCCCCCTCTGGGACAGGGTACACCGGGGAGCTGTTTTTT.

The CDR3: CASSPTIGVRRRGTEAFF. The CDR3 DNA is TGCGCCAGCAGCCCTACAATCGGGGTCCGGCGCAGGGGAACTGAAGCTTTCTTT. The rearrangement links TRBV4-1 to TRBJ1-1; perhaps TRBD1 as D (6 bases). The CDR3 contains 18 residues. V gave up 4 bases and J gave up 5 bases, with 26 bases separating them. Germline lookup yields CDR1 MGHRA and CDR2 YSYEKL.

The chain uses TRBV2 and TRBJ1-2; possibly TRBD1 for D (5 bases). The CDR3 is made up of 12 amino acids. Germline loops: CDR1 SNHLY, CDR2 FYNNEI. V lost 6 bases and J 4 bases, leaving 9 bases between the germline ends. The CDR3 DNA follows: TGTGCCAGCAGGGTAGACAGCTATGGCTACACCTTC. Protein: CASRVDSYGYTF.

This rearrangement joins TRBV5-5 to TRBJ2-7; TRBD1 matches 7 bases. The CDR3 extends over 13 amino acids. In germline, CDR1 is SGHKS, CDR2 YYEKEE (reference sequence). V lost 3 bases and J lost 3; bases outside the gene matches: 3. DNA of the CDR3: TGTGCCAGCAGCTGGCCAGGGGGCTACGAGCAGTACTTC. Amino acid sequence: CASSWPGGYEQYF.

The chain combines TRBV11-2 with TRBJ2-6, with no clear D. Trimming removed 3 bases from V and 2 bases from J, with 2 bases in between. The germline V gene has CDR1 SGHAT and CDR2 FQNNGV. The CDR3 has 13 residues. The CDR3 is CASSFAGANVLTF. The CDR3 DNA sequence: TGTGCCAGCAGCTTCGCTGGGGCCAACGTCCTGACTTTC.

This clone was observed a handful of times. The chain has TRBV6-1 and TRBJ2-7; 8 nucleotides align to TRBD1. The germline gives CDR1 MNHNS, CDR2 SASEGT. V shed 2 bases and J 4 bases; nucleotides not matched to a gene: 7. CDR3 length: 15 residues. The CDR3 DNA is TGTGCCAGCAGTGAATACCGGGACAGGAGATACGAGCAGTACTTC. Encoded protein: CASSEYRDRRYEQYF.

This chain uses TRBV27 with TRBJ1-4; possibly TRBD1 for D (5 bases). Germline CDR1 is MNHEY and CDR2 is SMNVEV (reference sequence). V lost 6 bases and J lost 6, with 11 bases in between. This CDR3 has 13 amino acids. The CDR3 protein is CASSRRGYEKLFF. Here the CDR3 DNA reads TGTGCCAGCAGCCGACGGGGGTATGAAAAACTGTTTTTT.

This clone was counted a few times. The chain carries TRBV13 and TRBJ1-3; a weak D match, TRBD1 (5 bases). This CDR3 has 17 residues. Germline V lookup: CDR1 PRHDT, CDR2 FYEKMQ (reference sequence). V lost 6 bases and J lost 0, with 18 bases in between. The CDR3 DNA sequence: TGTGCCAGCAGATACTGGGGCGGCTTCAGCTCTGGAAACACCATATATTTT. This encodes CASRYWGGFSSGNTIYF.

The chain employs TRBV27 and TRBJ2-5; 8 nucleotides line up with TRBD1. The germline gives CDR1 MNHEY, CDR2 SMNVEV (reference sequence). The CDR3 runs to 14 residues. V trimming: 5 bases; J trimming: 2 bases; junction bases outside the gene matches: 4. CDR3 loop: CASSQGADQETQYF. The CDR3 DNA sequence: TGTGCCAGCAGTCAGGGGGCAGATCAAGAGACCCAGTACTTC.

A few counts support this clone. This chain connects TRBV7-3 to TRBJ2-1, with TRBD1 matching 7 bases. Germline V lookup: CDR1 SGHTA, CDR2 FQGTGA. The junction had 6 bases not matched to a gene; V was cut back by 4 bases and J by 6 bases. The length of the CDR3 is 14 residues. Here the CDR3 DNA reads TGTGCCAGCAGCTCGTCGGGACAGATCAATGAGCAGTTCTTC. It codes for CASSSSGQINEQFF.

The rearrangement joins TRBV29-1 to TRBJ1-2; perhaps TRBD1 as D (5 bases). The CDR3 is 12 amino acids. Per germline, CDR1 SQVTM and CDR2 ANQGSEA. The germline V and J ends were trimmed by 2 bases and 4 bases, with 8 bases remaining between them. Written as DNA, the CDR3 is TGCAGCGTTGAACAGGGCAGCTATGGCTACACCTTC. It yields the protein CSVEQGSYGYTF.

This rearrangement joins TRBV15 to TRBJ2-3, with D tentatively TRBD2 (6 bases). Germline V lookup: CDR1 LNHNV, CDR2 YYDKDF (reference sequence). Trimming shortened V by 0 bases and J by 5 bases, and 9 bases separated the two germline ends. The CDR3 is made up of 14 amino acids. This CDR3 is CATSRDGTEDTQYF. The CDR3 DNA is TGTGCCACCAGCAGAGATGGGACTGAAGATACGCAGTATTTT.

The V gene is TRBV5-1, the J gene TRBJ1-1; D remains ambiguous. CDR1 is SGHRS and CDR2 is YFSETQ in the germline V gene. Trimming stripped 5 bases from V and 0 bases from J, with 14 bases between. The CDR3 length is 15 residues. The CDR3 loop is CASRGLGTLNTEAFF. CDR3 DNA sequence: TGCGCCAGCAGGGGTTTGGGCACCTTGAACACTGAAGCTTTCTTT.

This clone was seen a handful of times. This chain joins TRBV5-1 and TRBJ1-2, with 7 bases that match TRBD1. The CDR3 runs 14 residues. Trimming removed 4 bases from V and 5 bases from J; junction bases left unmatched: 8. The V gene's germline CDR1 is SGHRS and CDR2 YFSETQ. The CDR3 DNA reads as TGCGCCAGCAGCCCGACAGGGCCCTTGTATGGCTACACCTTC. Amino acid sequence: CASSPTGPLYGYTF.

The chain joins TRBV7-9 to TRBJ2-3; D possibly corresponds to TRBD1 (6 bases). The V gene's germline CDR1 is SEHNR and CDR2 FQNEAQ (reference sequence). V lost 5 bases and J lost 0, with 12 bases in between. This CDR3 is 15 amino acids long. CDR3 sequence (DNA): TGTGCCAGCAGCCAACAGGGTCTTAGCACAGATACGCAGTATTTT. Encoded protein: CASSQQGLSTDTQYF.

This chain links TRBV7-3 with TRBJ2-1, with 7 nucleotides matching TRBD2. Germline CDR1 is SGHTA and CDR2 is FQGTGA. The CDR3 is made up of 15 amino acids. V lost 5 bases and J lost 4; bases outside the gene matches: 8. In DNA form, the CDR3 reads TGTGCCAGCAGCCTAAGCGGGGCGATATACAATGAGCAGTTCTTC. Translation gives CASSLSGAIYNEQFF. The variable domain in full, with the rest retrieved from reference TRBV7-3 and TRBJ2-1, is GAGVSQTPSNKVTEKGKYVELRCDPISGHTALYWYRQSLGQGPEFLIYFQGTGAADDSGLPNDRFFAVRPEGSVSTLKIQRTERGDSAVYLCASSLSGAIYNEQFFGPGTRLTVL.